This T cell receptor beta chain was found in a study of T cell responses to AZD1222 COVID-19 vaccine. About the study: Combined were second doses at about 4 or about 12 weeks. Study-level findings and limits: Unmutated regions of variants are reportedly targeted by nearly half of spike-specific TCRs. A mostly white British donor set with more females was recruited, and clonal diversity was possibly underestimated.

The CDR3 is 13 amino acids. CDR1 and CDR2 from the germline V gene are GTSNPN and SVGIG (reference sequence). Trimming left V 2 bases short and J 7 bases short, with 11 bases between. A remark on this clone: Its target is not known.

Produced via immunoSEQ multiplex PCR; TCRdb's table is partial and in-frame only. Of approximately 65,000 clones in the sample, around 75% were seen once. This chain joins TRBV30 and TRBJ2-2, with D hard to call. The sequences come from peripheral blood, collected on day 0 of AZD1222 vaccination. This clonotype originated in an adult in good health. For the CDR3, the DNA is TGTGCCTGGAGTACACGAGTGGACGGGGAGCTGTTTTTT. It specifies CAWSTRVDGELFF. Variable domain in full (rest from reference TRBV30 and TRBJ2-2): SQTIHQWPATLVQPVGSPLSLECTVEGTSNPNLYWYRQAAGRGLQLLFYSVGIGQISSEVPQNLSASRPQDRQFILSSKKLLLSDSGFYLCAWSTRVDGELFFGEGSRLTVL.